Listed here are 19 T cell receptor beta chains from one sample, sequenced in a study of somatic mutations in cytotoxic T cells in rheumatoid arthritis. Sequencing used immunoSEQ multiplex PCR; TCRdb keeps in-frame clones, though not all of them. The table has approximately 5,800 clones, around 74% seen once. Material for sequencing was CD8+ T cells sorted from blood. Receptors originate from a woman aged 45-60 years in good health.

The J gene is TRBJ1-2, the V gene TRBV2, with D hard to call. Deletions cut 5 bases from V and 2 bases from J, with 12 bases between. Germline-derived CDR1 and CDR2 are SNHLY and FYNNEI. This CDR3 contains 14 residues. For the CDR3, the DNA is TGTGCCAGCAGTTCCCCACAGATAAACTATGGCTACACCTTC. It yields the protein CASSSPQINYGYTF.

V and J are TRBV6-6 and TRBJ2-2, with TRBD2 as a possible D gene (5 bases). In germline, CDR1 is MNHNY, CDR2 SVGAGI (reference sequence). V lost 0 bases, J lost 7 bases, and 6 bases lay in between. The CDR3 is 13 amino acids. The CDR3 loop is CASSYSRGGELFF. The CDR3 nucleotides are TGTGCCAGCAGTTACTCACGGGGCGGGGAGCTGTTTTTT.

This chain links TRBV4-1 with TRBJ1-2; D uncertain. V dropped 0 bases and J dropped 8 bases, with 7 bases sitting between them. The germline CDR1 and CDR2 sequences are MGHRA and YSYEKL. This CDR3 spans 12 amino acids. This CDR3 is CASSQDRIGYTF. The CDR3 DNA is TGCGCCAGCAGCCAAGACAGAATCGGCTACACCTTC.

V and J are TRBV28 and TRBJ2-7; tentative D call: TRBD1 (6 bases). The CDR3 covers 14 residues. The germline CDR1 and CDR2 sequences are MDHEN and SYDVKM. Between the trimmed V and J ends, which lost 6 bases and 0 bases, there was a span of 12 bases. Here the CDR3 reads CASRQGSPSYEQYF. CDR3 in DNA: TGTGCCAGCAGACAGGGTAGTCCCTCCTACGAGCAGTACTTC. The entire variable domain, with the rest obtained from reference TRBV28 and TRBJ2-7, is as follows: DVKVTQSSRYLVKRTGEKVFLECVQDMDHENMFWYRQDPGLGLRLIYFSYDVKMKEKGDIPEGYSVSREKKERFSLILESASTNQTSMYLCASRQGSPSYEQYFGPGTRLTVT.

The chain has TRBV7-8 and TRBJ2-1; TRBD2 matches at 7 bases. Germline CDR1 SGHVS, CDR2 FQNEAQ. The CDR3 sequence is 14 residues long. The J segment lost 1 base and the V segment lost 9 bases, leaving 6 bases of the junction unmatched. The CDR3 reads CASGEGRSYNEQFF. As DNA, the CDR3 is TGTGCCAGTGGGGAGGGGAGGTCCTACAATGAGCAGTTCTTC.

The chain is built from TRBV11-3 and TRBJ1-1; 7 bases agree with TRBD1. The V gene end was trimmed by 5 bases and the J gene end by 4 bases; junction bases not matched to a gene: 7. Germline V gives CDR1 SGHNT, CDR2 YENEEA. The CDR3 spans 14 residues. DNA of the CDR3: TGTGCCAGCAGCCTTGGGACAGTGGGCACTGAAGCTTTCTTT. Translating it yields CASSLGTVGTEAFF. The variable domain in full, completed from reference TRBV11-3 and TRBJ1-1, reads EAGVVQSPRYKIIEKKQPVAFWCNPISGHNTLYWYLQNLGQGPELLIRYENEEAVDDSQLPKDRFSAERLKGVDSTLKIQPAELGDSAVYLCASSLGTVGTEAFFGQGTRLTVV.

This chain joins TRBV15 and TRBJ1-6, with 7 bases aligning to TRBD1. Germline loops: CDR1 LNHNV, CDR2 YYDKDF (reference sequence). With V trimmed by 3 bases and J by 10 bases, 9 bases remained unmatched. The CDR3 is 15 residues long. This CDR3 reads CATSRDRDSGSPLHF. The CDR3 DNA sequence: TGTGCCACCAGCAGGGACCGGGACAGCGGGTCACCCCTCCACTTT.

J is TRBJ2-3 and V is TRBV10-3; D is unclear. The CDR3 length is 14 residues. Germline CDR1 ENHRY, CDR2 SYGVKD. V lost 3 bases and J 0 bases, leaving 7 bases between the germline ends. The CDR3 here is CAISEQPSTDTQYF. The CDR3 bases are TGTGCCATCAGTGAACAGCCTAGCACAGATACGCAGTATTTT.

The chain is built from TRBV11-2 and TRBJ2-7; possible D gene TRBD1, 5 bases. Germline loops: CDR1 SGHAT, CDR2 FQNNGV. The CDR3 extends over 13 amino acids. Trimming removed 2 bases from V and 6 bases from J, with 11 bases in between. The CDR3 loop is CASSLQAGPEQYF. CDR3 in DNA: TGTGCCAGCAGCTTACAGGCAGGGCCCGAGCAGTACTTC.

This sequence joins TRBV29-1 and TRBJ1-3; D might be TRBD1 (5 bases). The V and J ends lost 3 bases and 2 bases respectively, with 14 bases between them. CDR1 SQVTM and CDR2 ANQGSEA come from the germline V gene. The CDR3 consists of 15 residues. CDR3 DNA sequence: TGCAGCGTTGAGGGGGGAGGTCCGGCTGGAAACACCATATATTTT. This translates into CSVEGGGPAGNTIYF.

This chain uses TRBV7-8 with TRBJ2-3, with 12 bases matching TRBD2. Germline CDR1 reads SGHVS; CDR2 reads FQNEAQ. The trim removed 5 bases at V and 4 bases at J, leaving 4 bases unmatched. The CDR3 totals 15 residues. The CDR3 is CASSATSGGADTQYF. The CDR3 nucleotides read TGTGCCAGCAGCGCGACTAGCGGGGGTGCAGATACGCAGTATTTT.

The rearrangement joins TRBV6-4 to TRBJ2-3, with D tentatively TRBD1 (6 bases). The germline V and J ends were trimmed by 6 bases and 0 bases, with 16 bases remaining between them. Germline lookup yields CDR1 MRHNA and CDR2 SNTAGT. The CDR3 has 16 residues. The CDR3 spells CASSPTGTSSTDTQYF. The CDR3 DNA reads TGTGCCAGCAGCCCGACAGGAACTTCTAGCACAGATACGCAGTATTTT.

CDR3 DNA: TGTGCCAGCAGCTCCCCGGGGGGGAACACTGAAGCTTTCTTT. This encodes CASSSPGGNTEAFF. This chain connects TRBV5-8 to TRBJ1-1; D possibly corresponds to TRBD1 (5 bases). This CDR3 contains 14 residues. Germline CDR1 reads SGHTS; CDR2 reads YDEGEE. Trimming pared 3 bases from V and 1 base from J, leaving 10 bases between.

The V call is TRBV14, the J call TRBJ2-3; D call uncertain. Trimming took 0 bases from V and 0 from J, leaving 13 bases between them. Germline-derived CDR1 and CDR2 are SGHDN and FVKESK. This CDR3 has 17 amino acids. The CDR3 nucleotides are TGTGCCAGCAGCCAAGAGGTTCCCTTTACTAGCACAGATACGCAGTATTTT. As protein: CASSQEVPFTSTDTQYF.

There are a few counts of this clone. The rearrangement uses TRBV29-1 and TRBJ1-2, with TRBD1 matching 7 bases. Germline CDR1 is SQVTM and CDR2 is ANQGSEA. The CDR3 runs to 12 residues. Unmatched junction bases numbered 7, after V lost 4 bases and J lost 8 bases. Written as DNA, the CDR3 is TGCAGCGTTGGGCAGGGGGTTGGGGGCTACACCTTC. This codes for CSVGQGVGGYTF.

The chain couples TRBV19 to TRBJ2-1, with 11 positions matching TRBD2. V dropped 4 bases and J dropped 3; count of bases not matched to a gene: 2. CDR3 length: 15 amino acids. Germline V gives CDR1 LNHDA, CDR2 SQIVND (reference sequence). CDR3 coding DNA: TGTGCCAGTAGTACGCTAGCGGGGGGCTACAATGAGCAGTTCTTC. Residues: CASSTLAGGYNEQFF.

The V and J genes are TRBV4-2 and TRBJ2-1; 8 bases agree with TRBD2. V shed 1 base, J shed 2 bases, and the junction held 4 bases outside the gene matches. Germline-derived CDR1 and CDR2 are LGHNA and YNFKEQ. This CDR3 comprises 16 residues. The CDR3 sequence: CASSQVAGGAYNEQFF. The CDR3 bases are TGTGCCAGCAGCCAAGTGGCGGGGGGCGCCTACAATGAGCAGTTCTTC.

J is TRBJ1-6 and V is TRBV11-3; maybe TRBD1 (5 bases). Deletions cut 6 bases from V and 9 bases from J, with 18 bases between. Germline V gene data show CDR1 as SGHNT and CDR2 as YENEEA. This CDR3 spans 15 amino acids. Here the CDR3 DNA reads TGTGCCAGCAGGCTTGGCCAGCAGGGCGTTTCACCCCTCCACTTT. This encodes CASRLGQQGVSPLHF.

The gene calls are TRBV9 and TRBJ2-3, with 7 positions matching TRBD1. The germline V gene encodes CDR1 SGDLS and CDR2 YYNGEE. The CDR3 spans 15 residues. J lost 2 bases, V lost 0 bases, and 3 bases had no gene match. CDR3 in DNA: TGTGCCAGCAGCGTAGAGGGGGCCCACACAGATACGCAGTATTTT. It is translated as CASSVEGAHTDTQYF.